The 25 T cell receptor beta chains presented below share a single source sample, sequenced in a study of shared clonotypes between healthy human individuals (dated by TCRdb to 2020 to 2022). The method was the immunoSEQ multiplex PCR assay. TCRdb carries this immuneACCESS record with in-frame sequences only. Its versions omit some clonotypes, under half of them owing to an unresolved V gene in the studies checked, with the rest unexplained. The table for this sample lists about 710,000 clones; approximately 73% of them were counted only once. The top ten hold around 1.8% of the sample. Sequences were obtained from memory CD4+ T cells sorted from blood. The sample's cell subset or site label, decoded: CD45RA-negative fraction. The source is a woman aged 25 to 39 in good health.

The chain has TRBV28 and TRBJ1-5; D is uncertain. The CDR3 contains 14 residues. V was cut by 2 bases and J by 4 bases, with 9 bases left in between. The germline V gene has CDR1 MDHEN and CDR2 SYDVKM. The CDR3 sequence is CASSLRRNNQPQHF. The CDR3 DNA is TGTGCCAGCAGTTTACGGAGAAATAATCAGCCCCAGCATTTT.

The chain links TRBV7-2 to TRBJ2-1; TRBD2 is a possible D gene (6 bases). Germline loops: CDR1 SGHTA, CDR2 FQGNSA. V gave up 3 bases and J gave up 6 bases, with 21 bases separating them. CDR3 length equals 17 residues. CDR3 in amino acids: CASSFAGTGVGANEQFF. The CDR3 coding sequence is TGTGCCAGCAGCTTCGCAGGGACGGGGGTAGGGGCCAATGAGCAGTTCTTC.

Turning to this clone: The identical CDR3 is also encoded by other nucleotide sequences in the sample. The rearrangement links TRBV28 to TRBJ1-4; tentatively, D is TRBD1 (5 bases). The V end was cut by 3 bases, the J end by 2 bases, with 10 bases between. From germline, CDR1 is MDHEN and CDR2 SYDVKM. The CDR3 length is 15 residues. The CDR3 DNA reads TGTGCCAGCAGTTTGGGGGGGACCACTAATGAAAAACTGTTTTTT. Amino acid sequence: CASSLGGTTNEKLFF.

The chain has TRBV28 and TRBJ1-4; no firm D call. The CDR3 consists of 14 residues. V dropped 8 bases and J dropped 8 bases, with 18 bases sitting between them. Germline CDR1 and CDR2: MDHEN and SYDVKM. CDR3 region: CASVAAEIKEKLFF. The CDR3 nucleotides read TGTGCCAGCGTGGCGGCAGAGATTAAAGAAAAACTGTTTTTT.

V and J are TRBV25-1 and TRBJ1-3, with a weak D call TRBD1 (5 bases). Trimming stripped 2 bases from V and 4 bases from J, with 21 bases between. The CDR3 covers 18 residues. Germline values: CDR1 MGHDK, CDR2 SYGVNS. In DNA, the CDR3 is TGTGCCAGCAGTGAAGAGGCAGGGAAGGGAGTGAGCGGAAACACCATATATTTT. Its translation is CASSEEAGKGVSGNTIYF.

The DNA for the CDR3 is TGTGCCAGCAGTTTCCAGGGAAGAGCTAACTATGGCTACACCTTC. Amino acid sequence: CASSFQGRANYGYTF. The genes are TRBV6-5 and TRBJ1-2; D might be TRBD1 (5 bases). The CDR3 loop spans 15 amino acids. V lost 4 bases and J lost 0, with 12 bases in between. The V gene's germline CDR1 is MNHEY and CDR2 SVGAGI.

The CDR3 nucleotides read TGTGCCAGCAGTCACAACCGGGGATATTACTTC. Translated: CASSHNRGYYF. The rearrangement links TRBV28 to TRBJ2-4; D is possibly TRBD2 (5 bases). Trimming removed 5 bases at V and 16 bases at J, with 15 bases between. The CDR3 is 11 amino acids. Germline V gives CDR1 MDHEN, CDR2 SYDVKM.

As for this clone: Other DNA sequences of this sample code for an identical CDR3. J is TRBJ2-7 and V is TRBV18; the D gene is possibly TRBD2 (5 bases). Trimming left V 2 bases short and J 2 bases short, with 7 bases between. The CDR3 runs 13 residues. CDR1 is KGHSH and CDR2 is LQKENI in the germline V gene. CDR3 sequence reads: CASSPSGAYEQYF. As DNA, the CDR3 is TGTGCCAGCTCACCAAGCGGAGCCTACGAGCAGTACTTC.

The V gene is TRBV4-2, the J gene TRBJ2-7; 9 bases map to TRBD2. Germline V gene sequence: CDR1 LGHNA, CDR2 YNFKEQ. Trimming cost V 0 bases and J 0 bases; bases outside gene matches: 3. This CDR3 has 16 amino acids. The CDR3 region has the DNA TGTGCCAGCAGCCAAGATCGGACTAGCGCCTCCTACGAGCAGTACTTC. It translates to CASSQDRTSASYEQYF.

This clone was seen only a few times. The rearrangement links TRBV6-5 to TRBJ2-2; 12 bases map to TRBD2. J was trimmed by 6 bases and V by 6 bases; bases with no gene match: 5. The germline V gene has CDR1 MNHEY and CDR2 SVGAGI. The CDR3 loop spans 15 amino acids. CDR3 bases: TGTGCCAGCAGGACGGGACTAGCGGGTTCCGGGGAGCTGTTTTTT. This sequence encodes CASRTGLAGSGELFF.

This chain joins TRBV9 and TRBJ2-7; D perhaps matches TRBD2 (6 bases). The CDR3 spans 15 residues. Germline CDR1 is SGDLS and CDR2 is YYNGEE. Trimming took 2 bases from V and 0 from J, leaving 12 bases between them. CDR3 sequence reads: CASSVGPDYSYEQYF. CDR3 bases: TGTGCCAGCAGCGTCGGACCGGACTACTCCTACGAGCAGTACTTC.

About this clone: Distinct nucleotide sequences in the sample also encode this CDR3. CDR3 DNA sequence: TGCGCCAGCTCACAGGGTCTGGGCACTGAAGCTTTCTTT. It is translated as CASSQGLGTEAFF. This sequence joins TRBV5-1 and TRBJ1-1, with a tentative D call TRBD1 (6 bases). The germline V gene has CDR1 SGHRS and CDR2 YFSETQ. The CDR3 contains 13 residues. V was pared by 7 bases and J by 4 bases, with 14 bases between.

J is TRBJ2-7 and V is TRBV27; 7 nucleotides line up with TRBD1. Per germline, CDR1 MNHEY and CDR2 SMNVEV (reference sequence). Trimming took 3 bases from V and 5 from J; bases not matched to a gene: 10. CDR3 size: 15 residues. The CDR3 here is CASSFLGQENHEQYF. The CDR3, as DNA: TGTGCCAGCAGTTTTTTAGGACAGGAAAATCACGAGCAGTACTTC.

The gene calls are TRBV4-1 and TRBJ1-3; D is perhaps TRBD1 (5 bases). The germline gives CDR1 MGHRA, CDR2 YSYEKL. CDR3 length equals 16 residues. Trimming left V 0 bases short and J 2 bases short, with 11 bases between. CDR3 sequence reads: CASSQDPGRAGNTIYF. CDR3 coding DNA: TGCGCCAGCAGCCAAGACCCGGGCAGGGCTGGAAACACCATATATTTT.

There are many counts of this clone. The chain combines TRBV7-2 with TRBJ1-1; D is possibly TRBD1 (6 bases). Trimming left V 5 bases short and J 3 bases short, with 13 bases between. Germline CDR1 SGHTA, CDR2 FQGNSA. The CDR3 length is 14 residues. The CDR3 DNA sequence: TGTGCCAGCAGCGGGACACCTCGGGACACTGAAGCTTTCTTT. Translation gives CASSGTPRDTEAFF.

Only a few counts were recorded for this clone. The chain has TRBV2 and TRBJ2-5; TRBD2 agrees at 7 bases. This CDR3 has 16 amino acids. The junction had 8 bases not matched to a gene; V was cut back by 1 base and J by 3 bases. Germline V lookup: CDR1 SNHLY, CDR2 FYNNEI. CDR3 DNA: TGTGCCAGCAGTGAAGGGACTAGAATATCTGAAGAGACCCAGTACTTC. Translating gives CASSEGTRISEETQYF.

J is TRBJ2-1 and V is TRBV9, with unresolved D. The CDR3 extends over 15 amino acids. Germline CDR1 and CDR2: SGDLS and YYNGEE. V lost 0 bases and J 7 bases, leaving 14 bases between the germline ends. CDR3 amino acids: CASSVGVVSGNEQFF. The DNA for the CDR3 is TGTGCCAGCAGCGTAGGAGTAGTGTCTGGAAATGAGCAGTTCTTC.

CDR3 DNA: TGTGCCAGCGGGGATTACAGCTATGAAGCTTTCTTT. Translation gives CASGDYSYEAFF. V and J are TRBV28 and TRBJ1-1, with D unresolved. The CDR3 runs 12 residues. Trimming shortened V by 8 bases and J by 7 bases, and 14 bases separated the two germline ends. CDR1 is MDHEN and CDR2 is SYDVKM in the germline V gene. Together with reference TRBV28 and TRBJ1-1, the CDR3 gives the full variable domain: DVKVTQSSRYLVKRTGEKVFLECVQDMDHENMFWYRQDPGLGLRLIYFSYDVKMKEKGDIPEGYSVSREKKERFSLILESASTNQTSMYLCASGDYSYEAFFGQGTRLTVV.

The V call is TRBV28, the J call TRBJ2-7; 9 bases align to TRBD1. Germline V lookup: CDR1 MDHEN, CDR2 SYDVKM. The CDR3 totals 13 residues. The trim removed 4 bases at V and 6 bases at J, leaving 4 bases unmatched. This CDR3 is CASSSGTGFEQYF. CDR3 coding DNA: TGTGCCAGCAGTTCCGGGACAGGGTTCGAGCAGTACTTC.

V gene TRBV6-5 combines with J gene TRBJ2-3; no firm D call. The CDR3 runs to 12 residues. Trimming cost V 9 bases and J 3 bases, with 10 bases left between them. Germline V lookup: CDR1 MNHEY, CDR2 SVGAGI. CDR3 DNA sequence: TGTGCCAGTAGTGACACAACAGATACGCAGTATTTT. Protein sequence: CASSDTTDTQYF.

This chain uses TRBV25-1 with TRBJ2-7; D ambiguous. The V gene lost 2 bases and the J gene lost 2 bases, with 7 bases spanning the gap. The CDR3 is 13 residues long. Germline values: CDR1 MGHDK, CDR2 SYGVNS. CDR3 bases: TGTGCCAGCAGTGAAGGGCTAACCTACGAGCAGTACTTC. It specifies CASSEGLTYEQYF.

The CDR3 bases are TGTGCCAGCAGCTTAGGGGGAGACAGGGTCCTGTTTTTT. Residues: CASSLGGDRVLFF. The chain links TRBV7-9 to TRBJ1-4; TRBD1 matches at 7 bases. Germline V gene data show CDR1 as SEHNR and CDR2 as FQNEAQ (reference sequence). The junction had 7 bases not matched to a gene; V was cut back by 1 base and J by 14 bases. The CDR3 runs 13 residues.

The chain recombines TRBV10-3 with TRBJ2-1; the D gene is possibly TRBD2 (6 bases). Germline V CDR1 and CDR2: ENHRY, SYGVKD. V was trimmed by 0 bases and J by 4 bases, leaving 10 bases between them. The CDR3 totals 15 residues. As DNA, the CDR3 is TGTGCCATCAGTGAGTCGGCTAGCGCATACAATGAGCAGTTCTTC. This codes for CAISESASAYNEQFF.

This chain joins TRBV7-8 and TRBJ2-1; TRBD2 matches at 7 bases. This CDR3 contains 16 residues. Trimming at V came to 4 bases and at J to 6 bases, leaving 12 bases not matched to a gene. The germline V gene has CDR1 SGHVS and CDR2 FQNEAQ. CDR3 nucleotides: TGTGCCAGCAGCTCGGGGGGTCGGCGGTCGGGCAATGAGCAGTTCTTC. It specifies CASSSGGRRSGNEQFF.

The chain recombines TRBV7-9 with TRBJ2-7; the D is unclear. Germline V gene sequence: CDR1 SEHNR, CDR2 FQNEAQ (reference sequence). Trimming took 2 bases from V and 2 from J, leaving 10 bases between them. This CDR3 region has 14 residues. CDR3 region: CASSLNGGTYEQYF. Written as DNA, the CDR3 is TGTGCCAGCAGCTTAAACGGCGGAACCTACGAGCAGTACTTC.